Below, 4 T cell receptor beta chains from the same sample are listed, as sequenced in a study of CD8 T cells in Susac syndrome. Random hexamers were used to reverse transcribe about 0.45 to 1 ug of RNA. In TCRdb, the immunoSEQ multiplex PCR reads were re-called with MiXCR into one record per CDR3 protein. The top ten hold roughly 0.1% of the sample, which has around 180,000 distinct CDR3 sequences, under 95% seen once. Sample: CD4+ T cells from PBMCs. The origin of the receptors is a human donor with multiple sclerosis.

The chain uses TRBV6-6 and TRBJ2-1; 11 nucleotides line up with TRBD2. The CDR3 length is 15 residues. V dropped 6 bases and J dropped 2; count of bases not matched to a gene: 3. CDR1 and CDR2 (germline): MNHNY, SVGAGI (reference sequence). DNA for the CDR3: TGTGCCAGCAGCCTGACTAGCGGGGCCTACAATGAGCAGTTCTTC. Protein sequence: CASSLTSGAYNEQFF.

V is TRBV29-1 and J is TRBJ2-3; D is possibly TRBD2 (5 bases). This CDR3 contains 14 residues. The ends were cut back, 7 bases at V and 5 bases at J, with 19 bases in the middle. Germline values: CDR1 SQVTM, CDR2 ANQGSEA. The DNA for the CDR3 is TGCAGCGCCCCCGACTATCAGACTGAAGATACGCAGTATTTT. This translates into CSAPDYQTEDTQYF.

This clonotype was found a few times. The CDR3 DNA sequence: TGTGCCAGCAGCCCCTCCCAAGAGACCCAGTACTTC. Translating it yields CASSPSQETQYF. The chain combines TRBV11-2 with TRBJ2-5; D is unresolved. The CDR3 sequence is 12 residues long. CDR1 is SGHAT, CDR2 FQNNGV, per germline. V gave up 5 bases and J gave up 1 base, with 5 bases separating them.

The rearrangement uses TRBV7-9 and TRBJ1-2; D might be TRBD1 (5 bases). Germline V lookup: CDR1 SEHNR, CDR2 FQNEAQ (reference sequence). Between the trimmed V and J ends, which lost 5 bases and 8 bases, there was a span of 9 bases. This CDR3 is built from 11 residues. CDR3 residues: CASSPGLGYTF. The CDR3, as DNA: TGTGCCAGCAGCCCAGGGTTGGGCTACACCTTC.